The following is a T cell receptor beta chain sequence with its context. What it binds is not known. TCRdb's table, derived via immunoSEQ multiplex PCR, lists solely in-frame clones and lacks some. Counted here are more than 110,000 clones, about 90% occurring once; the ten biggest clones make up under 3%. After removal of 2 bases from V and 2 bases from J, the junction contained 4 bases not matched to a gene. The CDR3 is made up of 14 amino acids. The V gene's germline CDR1 is SGHRS and CDR2 YFSETQ. This sample was taken from a study of cytomegalovirus exposure and HLA in healthy donors. General study findings and limits: Accounts indicate the classifier identified cytomegalovirus status with strong specificity and sensitivity.

J is TRBJ2-7 and V is TRBV5-1, with 7 bases matching TRBD1. The sequenced material came from PBMCs. This TCR derives from a man between 18 and 29 years old in good health and CMV-seronegative. CDR3 coding DNA: TGCGCCAGCAGCTTAGGGACAGACACCTACGAGCAGTACTTC. Translating it yields CASSLGTDTYEQYF.